The rows below give T cell receptor beta chains drawn from one sample of a study of cytomegalovirus exposure and HLA in healthy donors. The protocol was immunoSEQ multiplex PCR, while the TCRdb copy is restricted to in-frame clones and leaves out a portion. The top ten hold approximately 2.8% of the sample, which has 150,000 to 200,000 clones, 68% seen once. The specimen was PBMCs. The source is a woman in her forties in good health and CMV-seropositive. CDR3s include the opening cysteine and the closing phenylalanine or tryptophan. The order of the fields is J gene, V gene, clone size, D gene, CDR3 protein, CDR3 DNA. The D gene is left open where the match is weak. The size entry is marked missing in some rows and otherwise reads once, few, many or a size class.

TRBJ2-7,TRBV6-6,.,.,CASRNQGPTYEQYF,TGTGCCAGCAGAAATCAGGGGCCCACCTACGAGCAGTACTTC
TRBJ2-7,TRBV28,.,.,CASTRTGVHEQYF,TGTGCCAGCACCCGCACGGGAGTCCACGAGCAGTACTTC
TRBJ1-5,TRBV6-6,few,.,CASTTSNQPQHF,TGTGCCAGCACTACTAGCAATCAGCCCCAGCATTTT
TRBJ1-2,TRBV29-1,.,TRBD1,CSAGQGDNYGYPF,TGCAGCGCCGGACAGGGGGATAACTATGGCTACCCCTTC
TRBJ2-5,TRBV19,.,TRBD2,CASSGLVGETQYF,TGTGCCAGTAGTGGACTAGTCGGAGAGACCCAGTACTTC
TRBJ2-3,TRBV7-7,.,TRBD2,CASSLGLAGETDTQYF,TGTGCTAGCAGCTTAGGACTAGCGGGGGAGACAGATACGCAGTATTTT
TRBJ1-4,TRBV19,few,TRBD1,CASKGQGATNEKLFF,TGTGCCAGTAAGGGACAGGGGGCAACTAATGAAAAACTGTTTTTT
TRBJ2-5,TRBV7-9,.,.,CASSLPGQETQYF,TGTGCCAGCAGCTTACCAGGACAAGAGACCCAGTACTTC
TRBJ2-4,TRBV18,.,.,CASSPPQGQAKNIQYF,TGTGCCAGCTCACCACCGCAGGGCCAAGCCAAAAACATTCAGTACTTC
TRBJ1-5,TRBV7-9,.,TRBD1,CASSGTGGQPQHF,TGTGCCAGCAGCGGGACAGGGGGTCAGCCCCAGCATTTT
TRBJ2-2,TRBV7-6,.,TRBD1,CASSSRTGFAGELFF,TGTGCCAGCAGCTCCCGGACAGGGTTCGCCGGGGAGCTGTTTTTT
TRBJ2-2,TRBV4-2,.,.,CASSQGLGAGTGELFF,TGTGCCAGCAGCCAAGGCTTAGGGGCCGGCACCGGGGAGCTGTTTTTT
TRBJ2-7,TRBV6-5,.,TRBD1,CASSRQGVTYEQYF,TGTGCCAGCAGCAGACAGGGGGTAACCTACGAGCAGTACTTC
TRBJ2-3,TRBV7-8,.,TRBD2,CASSLVFGAGATDTQYF,TGTGCCAGCAGCTTAGTTTTCGGAGCGGGGGCCACAGATACGCAGTATTTT
TRBJ2-5,TRBV7-2,.,.,CASSLSLETQYF,TGTGCCAGCAGCTTATCATTGGAGACCCAGTACTTC
TRBJ1-5,TRBV2,.,TRBD1,CASRARTGGGQPQNF,TGTGCCAGCAGAGCTAGGACAGGGGGCGGGCAGCCCCAGAATTTT
TRBJ1-2,TRBV4-1,.,TRBD1,CASSQGDRDLYGYTF,TGCGCCAGCAGCCAAGGGGACAGGGACCTCTATGGCTACACCTTC
TRBJ1-2,TRBV6-1,.,.,CASSEGQGSYGYPF,TGTGCCAGCAGTGAAGGGCAGGGATCCTACGGCTACCCCTTC
TRBJ2-2,TRBV4-2,once,.,CASSQEKLAGELFF,TGTGCCAGCAGCCAAGAAAAATTAGCCGGGGAGCTGTTTTTT
TRBJ2-7,TRBV5-1,.,TRBD1,CASSRGQGASYEQYF,TGCGCCAGCAGCAGAGGACAGGGGGCCTCCTACGAGCAGTACTTC
TRBJ2-3,TRBV6-5,.,.,CASSFDRNTDTPYF,TGTGCCAGCAGCTTTGACAGGAACACAGATACGCCGTATTTT
TRBJ2-3,TRBV5-1,.,TRBD1,CASSWRTGGPDTQYF,TGCGCCAGCAGCTGGAGGACAGGGGGTCCAGATACGCAGTATTTT
TRBJ1-2,TRBV7-2,.,.,CASSLILADNYGYTF,TGTGCCAGCAGCTTAATTTTGGCAGATAACTATGGCTACACCTTC
TRBJ2-1,TRBV19,.,TRBD2,CASSIQAGGMYNEQFF,TGTGCCAGTAGTATTCAAGCGGGGGGGATGTACAATGAGCAGTTCTTC
TRBJ1-5,TRBV15,.,TRBD1,CATSRDREQPQHF,TGTGCCACCAGCAGGGACAGGGAACAGCCCCAGCATTTT
TRBJ1-6,TRBV5-6,many,TRBD1,CASSLVAGTGGNSPLHF,TGTGCCAGCAGCTTGGTCGCGGGGACAGGGGGCAATTCACCCCTCCACTTT
TRBJ2-5,TRBV19,.,.,CASSAFGDQETQYF,TGTGCCAGTAGTGCGTTCGGGGACCAAGAGACCCAGTACTTC
TRBJ1-2,TRBV5-1,.,.,CASSLALNNYGYTF,TGCGCCAGCAGCTTGGCACTGAATAACTATGGCTACACCTTC
TRBJ1-1,TRBV14,few,.,CASSQDRNTEAFF,TGTGCCAGCAGCCAAGATAGGAACACTGAAGCTTTCTTT
TRBJ2-7,TRBV5-1,.,.,CASSPAEQGKGEQYF,TGCGCCAGCAGCCCTGCAGAACAGGGTAAGGGCGAGCAGTACTTC
TRBJ1-2,TRBV4-3,once,TRBD1,CASSQDLDRSYGYTF,TGCGCCAGCAGCCAAGATTTGGACAGGTCCTATGGCTACACCTTC
TRBJ1-1,TRBV28,.,TRBD1,CASSLWGQLMNTEAFF,TGTGCCAGCAGTTTATGGGGACAGCTCATGAACACTGAAGCTTTCTTT
TRBJ1-5,TRBV28,.,TRBD1,CASSSLWTGEGNQPQHF,TGTGCCAGCAGTTCCCTATGGACAGGGGAGGGCAATCAGCCCCAGCATTTT
TRBJ1-5,TRBV10-3,.,TRBD1,CAISEGTAFYSNQPQNF,TGTGCCATCAGTGAAGGGACAGCATTTTATAGCAATCAGCCCCAGAATTTT
TRBJ2-2,TRBV4-2,.,TRBD2,CASSQDTASGERELFF,TGTGCCAGCAGCCAAGATACGGCTAGCGGGGAACGGGAGCTGTTTTTT
TRBJ2-1,TRBV7-2,.,TRBD2,CASSFHGLAGGNEQFF,TGTGCCAGCAGCTTCCACGGACTAGCGGGAGGGAATGAGCAGTTCTTC
TRBJ2-7,TRBV19,.,TRBD1,CASSGLAGQEYEQYF,TGTGCCAGTAGTGGTCTGGCGGGACAGGAATACGAGCAGTACTTC
TRBJ1-1,TRBV5-1,few,.,CASSLIMEGTEAFF,TGCGCCAGCAGCTTGATTATGGAGGGCACTGAAGCTTTCTTT
TRBJ2-1,TRBV6-4,.,TRBD2,CASSDSGGSPNEQFF,TGTGCCAGCAGTGATTCGGGGGGTTCCCCCAATGAGCAGTTCTTC
TRBJ2-7,TRBV6-1,.,.,CASTPTYWEMYEQYF,TGTGCCAGCACTCCGACGTACTGGGAGATGTACGAGCAGTACTTC
TRBJ2-2,TRBV6-5,.,TRBD1,CASSITGAAGELFF,TGTGCCAGCAGTATTACAGGGGCCGCCGGGGAGCTGTTTTTT
TRBJ1-1,TRBV28,once,.,CASRGFGRGGDTEAFF,TGTGCCAGCAGGGGCTTTGGACGGGGAGGCGACACTGAAGCTTTCTTT
TRBJ2-7,TRBV9,.,TRBD2,CASSRGTSRTYEQYF,TGTGCCAGCAGCAGGGGGACTAGCAGAACCTACGAGCAGTACTTC
TRBJ1-1,TRBV28,few,TRBD1,CASSHRDSNTEAFF,TGTGCCAGCAGCCACCGGGACAGCAACACTGAAGCTTTCTTT
TRBJ1-1,TRBV28,.,.,CASSGHKNTEAFF,TGTGCTAGCAGTGGACATAAGAACACTGAAGCTTTCTTT
TRBJ1-1,TRBV29-1,few,.,CSVCEQENTEAFF,TGCAGCGTGTGTGAACAGGAGAACACTGAAGCTTTCTTT
TRBJ1-2,TRBV27,.,.,CASSDFFYGYTF,TGTGCCAGCAGCGACTTCTTCTATGGCTACACCTTC
TRBJ1-6,TRBV5-1,.,.,CASSLAGEGSPLNF,TGCGCCAGCAGCTTGGCGGGGGAGGGTTCACCCCTCAACTTT
TRBJ2-5,TRBV11-1,.,TRBD2,CASSLEGGRGETQYF,TGTGCCAGCAGCTTAGAGGGCGGGAGAGGGGAGACCCAGTACTTC
TRBJ2-7,TRBV5-1,once,.,CASSKRTGTYEQYF,TGCGCCAGCAGCAAAAGGACGGGAACCTACGAGCAGTACTTC
TRBJ2-2,TRBV2,.,.,CASTKQTNTGELFF,TGTGCCAGCACTAAGCAAACGAACACCGGGGAGCTGTTTTTT
TRBJ1-3,TRBV10-3,.,.,CAISGASGNTIYF,TGTGCCATCAGTGGCGCATCTGGAAACACCATATATTTT
TRBJ1-1,TRBV2,.,.,CASKSLATEAFF,TGTGCCAGCAAGTCATTAGCCACTGAAGCTTTCTTT
TRBJ2-1,TRBV18,.,TRBD2,CASSPGTSGYNEQFF,TGTGCCAGCTCACCGGGGACTAGCGGTTACAATGAGCAGTTCTTC
TRBJ1-5,TRBV28,.,TRBD1,CASGWTGVNQPQHF,TGTGCCAGCGGCTGGACAGGGGTTAATCAGCCCCAGCATTTT
TRBJ2-5,TRBV7-9,.,.,CASSLGSTVQETQYF,TGTGCCAGCAGCTTAGGTTCTACGGTCCAAGAGACCCAGTACTTC
TRBJ1-1,TRBV29-1,.,.,CSVGHGGDTEAFF,TGCAGCGTTGGACACGGAGGGGACACTGAAGCTTTCTTT
TRBJ1-3,TRBV6-5,.,TRBD1,CASSFNRGPAGNTIYF,TGTGCCAGCAGTTTCAACAGGGGGCCCGCTGGAAACACCATATATTTT
TRBJ2-1,TRBV9,.,.,CASNAGGSAPMKTSYNEQFF,TGTGCCAGCAACGCCGGAGGTAGCGCCCCCATGAAAACCTCCTACAATGAGCAGTTCTTC